These 30 T cell receptor beta chains originate from one sample sequenced in a study of CD8 T cells in ankylosing spondylitis. Overall study results and limits: Made up of eight highly homologous variants, a TCR beta motif appeared characteristic of ankylosing spondylitis blood.

What these receptors recognize is not known. A single record per CDR3 protein comes from TCRdb applying MiXCR to the 5' RACE reads. The table has a few hundred thousand distinct CDR3 sequences, about a fifth seen once. Material for sequencing was blood, either unsorted or a sorted T cell fraction (not recorded which). These receptors were obtained from a male donor with ankylosing spondylitis.

This clonotype was picked up many times. The V call is TRBV20-1, the J call TRBJ2-5; 9 bases are shared with TRBD2. The CDR3 extends over 17 amino acids. Germline V gene lookup returns CDR1 DFQATT and CDR2 SNEGSKA (reference sequence). The J segment lost 0 bases and the V segment lost 0 bases, leaving 8 bases of the junction unmatched. The CDR3 is CSARDEGLAGYQETQYF. The CDR3, as DNA: TGCAGTGCTAGAGATGAAGGGCTAGCGGGGTACCAAGAGACCCAGTACTTC.

The chain couples TRBV20-1 to TRBJ1-4; D uncertain. CDR3 length equals 15 residues. Germline V lookup: CDR1 DFQATT, CDR2 SNEGSKA (reference sequence). Trimming took 0 bases from V and 5 from J, leaving 13 bases between them. CDR3 protein: CSARDPGKRNEKLFF. DNA of the CDR3: TGCAGTGCTAGAGATCCCGGGAAGAGGAATGAAAAACTGTTTTTT.

The rearrangement joins TRBV5-6 to TRBJ2-7, with D uncertain. The germline V gene encodes CDR1 SGHDT and CDR2 YYEEEE. CDR3 length: 15 amino acids. Trimming shortened V by 2 bases and J by 1 base, and 13 bases separated the two germline ends. The DNA of the CDR3 is TGTGCCAGCAGCTTAGGCAGGTCCCTATCCTACGAGCAGTACTTC. Its translation: CASSLGRSLSYEQYF.

This clonotype was picked up a small number of times. The gene calls are TRBV7-3 and TRBJ2-3; D is possibly TRBD1 or TRBD2 (6 bases each). The CDR3 consists of 15 residues. Germline-derived CDR1 and CDR2 are SGHTA and FQGTGA. V gave up 2 bases and J gave up 9 bases, with 18 bases separating them. The CDR3 DNA reads TGTGCCAGCAGCTTAGGGGGCCCCGGGGGTCAAACGCAGTATTTT. It translates to CASSLGGPGGQTQYF. Filled out from reference TRBV7-3 and TRBJ2-3, the complete variable domain reads GAGVSQTPSNKVTEKGKYVELRCDPISGHTALYWYRQSLGQGPEFLIYFQGTGAADDSGLPNDRFFAVRPEGSVSTLKIQRTERGDSAVYLCASSLGGPGGQTQYFGPGTRLTVL.

This clonotype was picked up a small number of times. The chain recombines TRBV5-1 with TRBJ2-1; 8 bases fit TRBD2. Germline CDR1 SGHRS, CDR2 YFSETQ. Trimming at V came to 4 bases and at J to 4 bases, leaving 10 bases not matched to a gene. The CDR3 is 16 amino acids. The CDR3, as DNA: TGCGCCAGCAGCACGAATCTAGCGGGTGTTTACAATGAGCAGTTCTTC. Its translation: CASSTNLAGVYNEQFF.

V is TRBV20-1 and J is TRBJ2-7, with 8 bases fitting TRBD2. CDR1 is DFQATT, CDR2 SNEGSKA, per germline (reference sequence). Unmatched junction bases numbered 7, after V lost 5 bases and J lost 4 bases. The CDR3 is made up of 13 amino acids. For the CDR3, the DNA is TGCAGTGCTGTAAGCGGGAGCGGGTACGAGCAGTACTTC. Its protein product is CSAVSGSGYEQYF.

This clonotype was found a few times. V usage is TRBV11-2 and J usage is TRBJ1-2; D call uncertain. V was pared by 0 bases and J by 7 bases, with 21 bases between. The CDR3 has 17 amino acids. The germline CDR1 and CDR2 sequences are SGHAT and FQNNGV. CDR3 DNA: TGTGCCAGCAGCTTAGAGGCGCATCAGAGCGGGCTAGGTGGCTACACCTTC. Its protein product is CASSLEAHQSGLGGYTF.

The gene calls are TRBV20-1 and TRBJ2-7, with D tentatively TRBD2 (6 bases). Germline V gene data show CDR1 as DFQATT and CDR2 as SNEGSKA (reference sequence). The V end lost 4 bases, the J end lost 3 bases, and 16 bases lay between the germline ends. This CDR3 is 14 amino acids long. CDR3: CSAKGDGSIYEQYF. CDR3 DNA sequence: TGCAGTGCTAAAGGGGACGGGAGTATCTACGAGCAGTACTTC.

This clonotype has just a few counts. The gene calls are TRBV19 and TRBJ2-7; D possibly uses TRBD1 or TRBD2 (5 bases each). V was shortened by 6 bases and J by 3 bases, with 18 bases between the two germline ends. The CDR3 covers 15 residues. Germline CDR1 reads LNHDA; CDR2 reads SQIVND (reference sequence). In DNA form, the CDR3 reads TGTGCCAGTAGCCCTCGGGACCATACCTACTACGAGCAGTACTTC. Its protein is CASSPRDHTYYEQYF.

There are a few counts of this clonotype. The chain joins TRBV18 to TRBJ2-1; 8 bases line up with TRBD2. This CDR3 has 15 amino acids. The junction had 10 bases not matched to a gene; V was cut back by 2 bases and J by 10 bases. Looked up from germline, CDR1 is KGHSH and CDR2 is LQKENI. The CDR3 nucleotides are TGTGCCAGCTCACCATATTTTGCGGGAGGAGGGGAGCAGTTCTTC. Protein product: CASSPYFAGGGEQFF.

This clonotype was counted once. The chain joins TRBV7-3 to TRBJ2-1; 11 nucleotides agree with TRBD2. The CDR3 totals 16 residues. Trimming at V came to 4 bases and at J to 9 bases, leaving 11 bases not matched to a gene. Germline values: CDR1 SGHTA, CDR2 FQGTGA. In nucleotides, the CDR3 is TGTGCCAGCAGCTCGCTGCTAGCGGGAGGTGAGAGTGAGCAGTTCTTC. It codes for CASSSLLAGGESEQFF.

The chain employs TRBV10-3 and TRBJ2-2; D unresolved. The CDR3 totals 12 residues. With 7 bases removed from V and 4 bases from J, the gap between germline ends came to 7 bases. CDR1 ENHRY and CDR2 SYGVKD come from the germline V gene. The CDR3 region is CAIKGLTGELFF. CDR3 DNA: TGTGCCATCAAGGGCCTCACCGGGGAGCTGTTTTTT.

This clonotype turned up a few times. V usage is TRBV20-1 and J usage is TRBJ2-7; a weak D match, TRBD2 (5 bases). Per germline, CDR1 DFQATT and CDR2 SNEGSKA (reference sequence). This CDR3 has 14 amino acids. Trimming pared 6 bases from V and 3 bases from J, leaving 18 bases between. The DNA for the CDR3 is TGCAGTGCCACGGCCGGCCTAGCAGGCTACGAGCAGTACTTC. Amino acid sequence: CSATAGLAGYEQYF.

The chain links TRBV2 to TRBJ2-1; 7 nucleotides align to TRBD2. The V segment lost 2 bases and the J segment 3 bases; nucleotides outside the gene matches: 4. The V gene's germline CDR1 is SNHLY and CDR2 FYNNEI. This CDR3 region has 15 residues. CDR3 loop: CASSERGRHYNEQFF. CDR3 sequence (DNA): TGTGCCAGCAGTGAACGCGGGAGACACTACAATGAGCAGTTCTTC.

This clonotype turned up a few times. J is TRBJ2-1 and V is TRBV28, with TRBD2 as a possible D gene (6 bases). V gave up 11 bases and J gave up 7 bases, with 21 bases separating them. CDR3 length: 14 amino acids. Germline V gives CDR1 MDHEN, CDR2 SYDVKM. The CDR3 is CALVPGVTRNEQFF. CDR3 sequence (DNA): TGTGCCTTGGTCCCGGGAGTCACAAGGAATGAGCAGTTCTTC. The complete variable domain, with remaining parts taken from reference TRBV28 and TRBJ2-1, reads DVKVTQSSRYLVKRTGEKVFLECVQDMDHENMFWYRQDPGLGLRLIYFSYDVKMKEKGDIPEGYSVSREKKERFSLILESASTNQTSMYLCALVPGVTRNEQFFGPGTRLTVL.

This clonotype was observed a few times. The genes are TRBV20-1 and TRBJ1-6; maybe TRBD1 (6 bases). CDR1 is DFQATT, CDR2 SNEGSKA, per germline (reference sequence). V dropped 3 bases and J dropped 8 bases, with 17 bases sitting between them. The CDR3 is 15 residues long. The CDR3: CSARGAGAGYSPLHF. The CDR3, as DNA: TGCAGTGCTAGGGGGGCAGGGGCAGGTTATTCACCCCTCCACTTT.

This chain connects TRBV20-1 to TRBJ2-7; 11 nucleotides align to TRBD1. Germline CDR1 is DFQATT and CDR2 is SNEGSKA (reference sequence). Trimming cost V 5 bases and J 2 bases; bases outside gene matches: 8. The CDR3 spans 15 residues. CDR3 sequence: CSAVPGTGGTYEQYF. CDR3 coding DNA: TGCAGTGCTGTACCGGGGACAGGGGGTACCTACGAGCAGTACTTC.

The chain combines TRBV5-1 with TRBJ2-7; TRBD1 matches 9 bases. The trim removed 4 bases at V and 0 bases at J, leaving 8 bases unmatched. The germline V gene encodes CDR1 SGHRS and CDR2 YFSETQ. CDR3 length: 16 amino acids. CDR3 protein: CASSPRDREVSYEQYF. The CDR3 DNA is TGCGCCAGCAGCCCGCGGGACAGGGAGGTCTCCTACGAGCAGTACTTC.

The V and J genes are TRBV28 and TRBJ1-4, with 9 nucleotides matching TRBD1. CDR3 length equals 15 residues. CDR1 and CDR2 from the germline V gene are MDHEN and SYDVKM. Losses at the gene ends were 5 bases for V and 7 bases for J; bases not matched to a gene: 8. CDR3 in amino acids: CASSLPGTGSEKLFF. The CDR3 nucleotides are TGTGCCAGCAGTCTCCCCGGGACAGGGAGTGAAAAACTGTTTTTT.

This clonotype was detected many times. V usage is TRBV15 and J usage is TRBJ2-3; 11 bases line up with TRBD1. Germline V lookup: CDR1 LNHNV, CDR2 YYDKDF (reference sequence). With V trimmed by 4 bases and J by 6 bases, 9 bases remained unmatched. The CDR3 runs 16 residues. The CDR3 here is CATSKDRGLLIDTQYF. The CDR3 DNA follows: TGTGCCACCAGCAAGGACAGGGGGCTTCTAATTGATACGCAGTATTTT.

V and J are TRBV9 and TRBJ2-1; D is perhaps TRBD1 or TRBD2 (5 bases each). Between the trimmed V and J ends, which lost 4 bases and 5 bases, there was a span of 13 bases. CDR3 size: 14 residues. CDR1 and CDR2 from the germline V gene are SGDLS and YYNGEE. CDR3 nucleotides: TGTGCCAGCAGCCCCGGGACCCAGAACAATGAGCAGTTCTTC. Translation gives CASSPGTQNNEQFF.

This clonotype occurred a few times. The V call is TRBV4-3, the J call TRBJ2-7; D may be TRBD2 (5 bases). The V gene lost 1 base and the J gene lost 3 bases, with 10 bases spanning the gap. The CDR3 length is 14 residues. Germline CDR1 and CDR2: LGHNA and YSLEER. In DNA form, the CDR3 reads TGCGCCAGCAGCCAAGTATCAGGACTCTACGAGCAGTACTTC. This codes for CASSQVSGLYEQYF.

V is TRBV29-1 and J is TRBJ2-5; D gene ambiguous. Trimming stripped 1 base from V and 5 bases from J, with 11 bases between. From germline, CDR1 is SQVTM and CDR2 ANQGSEA. This CDR3 contains 13 residues. CDR3 in DNA: TGCAGCGTTGAAGCGGCAGTTCGGGAGACCCAGTACTTC. It is translated as CSVEAAVRETQYF.

This clonotype was counted ten times or more. The V and J genes are TRBV7-9 and TRBJ2-3, with D unresolved. From germline, CDR1 is SEHNR and CDR2 FQNEAQ (reference sequence). CDR3 length: 14 residues. V was pared by 1 base and J by 0 bases, with 5 bases between. The CDR3 sequence: CASSLGSSTDTQYF. The CDR3 DNA sequence: TGTGCCAGCAGCTTAGGCTCTAGCACAGATACGCAGTATTTT. Filled out from reference TRBV7-9 and TRBJ2-3, the complete variable domain reads DTGVSQNPRHKITKRGQNVTFRCDPISEHNRLYWYRQTLGQGPEFLTYFQNEAQLEKSRLLSDRFSAERPKGSFSTLEIQRTEQGDSAMYLCASSLGSSTDTQYFGPGTRLTVL.

This clonotype appeared many times. The CDR3, as DNA: TGCAGTGCTACCCTAGCGGGAGGGGAGACCCAGTACTTC. It specifies CSATLAGGETQYF. The V gene is TRBV20-1, the J gene TRBJ2-5; the match to TRBD2 covers 12 bases. The CDR3 contains 13 residues. Per the germline V gene, CDR1 is DFQATT and CDR2 is SNEGSKA (reference sequence). Losses at the gene ends were 4 bases for V and 5 bases for J; bases not matched to a gene: 2.

This chain joins TRBV20-1 and TRBJ2-5, with D unclear. This CDR3 region has 13 residues. V was shortened by 5 bases and J by 3 bases, with 13 bases between the two germline ends. Germline V gene lookup returns CDR1 DFQATT and CDR2 SNEGSKA (reference sequence). Here the CDR3 reads CSAQFGAKETQYF. The CDR3 region has the DNA TGCAGTGCTCAATTCGGCGCAAAAGAGACCCAGTACTTC.

This clonotype was counted between two and nine times. V usage is TRBV12-3 or TRBV12-4 and J usage is TRBJ2-2, with D perhaps matching TRBD2 (5 bases). The V end lost 2 bases, the J end lost 8 bases, and 18 bases lay between the germline ends. The CDR3 runs 16 residues. Here the CDR3 reads CASSLYRGSLGGELFF. CDR3 in DNA: TGTGCCAGCAGTTTATACCGAGGTTCACTAGGGGGGGAGCTGTTTTTT.

The chain recombines TRBV5-6 with TRBJ2-2; 11 bases fit TRBD2. The V and J ends lost 5 bases and 4 bases, in that order; junction bases with no gene match: 7. This CDR3 spans 16 amino acids. The germline V gene has CDR1 SGHDT and CDR2 YYEEEE. The CDR3 DNA follows: TGTGCCAGCAGTACCGGGACTAGCGGATTCACCGGGGAGCTGTTTTTT. Translation gives CASSTGTSGFTGELFF.

This clonotype occurred a few times. The chain recombines TRBV6-5 with TRBJ2-3; D remains ambiguous. Trimming removed 2 bases at V and 8 bases at J, with 8 bases between. The CDR3 runs 12 residues. Looked up from germline, CDR1 is MNHEY and CDR2 is SVGAGI. Here the CDR3 reads CASSYNAATQYF. CDR3 nucleotides: TGTGCCAGCAGTTACAACGCGGCTACGCAGTATTTT.

This chain uses TRBV20-1 with TRBJ1-4; D gene ambiguous. Germline V CDR1 and CDR2: DFQATT, SNEGSKA (reference sequence). The CDR3 loop spans 15 amino acids. V was trimmed by 2 bases and J by 0 bases, leaving 10 bases between them. CDR3 residues: CSARLADATNEKLFF. In nucleotides, the CDR3 is TGCAGTGCTAGATTGGCGGATGCAACTAATGAAAAACTGTTTTTT.